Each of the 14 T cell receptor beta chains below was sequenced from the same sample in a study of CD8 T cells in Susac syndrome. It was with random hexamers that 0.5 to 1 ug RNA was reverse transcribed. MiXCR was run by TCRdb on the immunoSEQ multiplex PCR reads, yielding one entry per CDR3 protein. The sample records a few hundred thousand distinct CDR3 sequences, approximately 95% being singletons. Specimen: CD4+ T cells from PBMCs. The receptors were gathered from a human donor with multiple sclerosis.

The CDR3 loop is CASSYSDPYSPLHF. The DNA for the CDR3 is TGTGCCAGCAGTTACTCGGACCCTTATTCACCCCTCCACTTT. This sequence joins TRBV6-6 and TRBJ1-6; D is ambiguous. V was pared by 0 bases and J by 8 bases, with 8 bases between. Germline CDR1 and CDR2: MNHNY and SVGAGI (reference sequence). The CDR3 is made up of 14 amino acids.

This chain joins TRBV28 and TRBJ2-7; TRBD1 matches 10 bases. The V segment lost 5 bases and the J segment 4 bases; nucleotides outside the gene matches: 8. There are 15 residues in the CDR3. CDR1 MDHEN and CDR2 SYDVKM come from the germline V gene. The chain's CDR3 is CASSHSGTGVYEQYF. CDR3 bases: TGTGCCAGCAGTCACTCCGGGACAGGGGTTTACGAGCAGTACTTC.

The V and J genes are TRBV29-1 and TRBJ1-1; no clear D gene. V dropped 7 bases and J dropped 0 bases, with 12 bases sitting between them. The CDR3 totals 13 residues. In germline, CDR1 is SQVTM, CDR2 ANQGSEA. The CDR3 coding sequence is TGCAGCGCAACTAACACCATGAACACTGAAGCTTTCTTT. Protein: CSATNTMNTEAFF.

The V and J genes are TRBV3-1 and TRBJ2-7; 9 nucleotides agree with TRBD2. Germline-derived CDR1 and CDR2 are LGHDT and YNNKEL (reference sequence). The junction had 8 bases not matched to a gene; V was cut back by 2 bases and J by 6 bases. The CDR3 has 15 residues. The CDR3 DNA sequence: TGTGCCAGCAGCCAATCCGGGACTAGCATCGGCGAGCAGTACTTC. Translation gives CASSQSGTSIGEQYF.

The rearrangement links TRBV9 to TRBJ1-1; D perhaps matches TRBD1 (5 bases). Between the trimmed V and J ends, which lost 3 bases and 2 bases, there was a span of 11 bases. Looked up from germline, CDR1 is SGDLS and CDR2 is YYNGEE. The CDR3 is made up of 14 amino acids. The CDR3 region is CASSEGLANTEAFF. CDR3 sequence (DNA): TGTGCCAGCAGCGAGGGACTGGCTAACACTGAAGCTTTCTTT. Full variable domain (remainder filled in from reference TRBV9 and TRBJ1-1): DSGVTQTPKHLITATGQRVTLRCSPRSGDLSVYWYQQSLDQGLQFLIQYYNGEERAKGNILERFSAQQFPDLHSELNLSSLELGDSALYFCASSEGLANTEAFFGQGTRLTVV.

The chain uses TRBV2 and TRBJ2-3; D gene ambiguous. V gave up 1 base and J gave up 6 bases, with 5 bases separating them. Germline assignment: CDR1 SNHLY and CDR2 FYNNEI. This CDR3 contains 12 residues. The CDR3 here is CASSEEVDTQYF. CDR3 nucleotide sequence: TGTGCCAGCAGTGAAGAGGTGGATACGCAGTATTTT.

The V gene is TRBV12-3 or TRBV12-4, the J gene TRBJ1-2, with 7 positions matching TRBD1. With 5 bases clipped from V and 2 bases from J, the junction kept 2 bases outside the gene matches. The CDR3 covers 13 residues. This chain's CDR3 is CASSQQGNYGYTF. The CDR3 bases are TGTGCCAGCAGTCAACAGGGGAACTATGGCTACACCTTC.

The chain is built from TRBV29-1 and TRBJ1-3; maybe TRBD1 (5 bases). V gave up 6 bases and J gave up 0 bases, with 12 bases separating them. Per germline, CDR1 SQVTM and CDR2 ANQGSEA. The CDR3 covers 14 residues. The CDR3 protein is CSVSDSPSGNTIYF. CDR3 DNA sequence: TGCAGCGTGTCCGACAGTCCCTCTGGAAACACCATATATTTT.

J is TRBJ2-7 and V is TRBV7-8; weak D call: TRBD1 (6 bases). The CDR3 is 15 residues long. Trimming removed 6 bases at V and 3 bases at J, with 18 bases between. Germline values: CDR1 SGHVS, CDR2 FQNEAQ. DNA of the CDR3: TGTGCCAGCAGAGCAAACAGGGACCTACACTACGAGCAGTACTTC. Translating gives CASRANRDLHYEQYF.

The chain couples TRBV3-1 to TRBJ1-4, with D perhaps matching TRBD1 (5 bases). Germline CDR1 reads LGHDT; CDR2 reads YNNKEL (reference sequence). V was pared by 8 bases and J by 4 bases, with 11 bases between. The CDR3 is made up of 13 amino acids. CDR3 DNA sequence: TGTGCCAGCGGGAGGGGTGTTAATGAAAAACTGTTTTTT. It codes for CASGRGVNEKLFF.

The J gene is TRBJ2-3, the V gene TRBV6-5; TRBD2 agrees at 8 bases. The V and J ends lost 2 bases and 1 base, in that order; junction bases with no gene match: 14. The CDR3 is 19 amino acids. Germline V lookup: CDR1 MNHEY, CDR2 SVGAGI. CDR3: CASSYQIGAAGGRTDTQYF. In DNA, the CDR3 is TGTGCCAGCAGTTACCAAATCGGGGCGGCGGGGGGACGCACAGATACGCAGTATTTT.

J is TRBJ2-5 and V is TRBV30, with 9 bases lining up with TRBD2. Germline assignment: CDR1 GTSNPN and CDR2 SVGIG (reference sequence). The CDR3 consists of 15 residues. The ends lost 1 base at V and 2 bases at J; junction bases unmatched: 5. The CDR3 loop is CAWSDGLARQETQYF. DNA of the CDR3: TGTGCCTGGAGTGACGGACTAGCGAGACAAGAGACCCAGTACTTC.

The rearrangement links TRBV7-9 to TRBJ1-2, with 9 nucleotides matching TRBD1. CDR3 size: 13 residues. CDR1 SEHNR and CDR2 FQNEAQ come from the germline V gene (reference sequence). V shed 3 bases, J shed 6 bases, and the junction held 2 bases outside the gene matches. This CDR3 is CASSFGQGHGYTF. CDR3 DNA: TGTGCCAGCAGCTTCGGACAGGGGCATGGCTACACCTTC.

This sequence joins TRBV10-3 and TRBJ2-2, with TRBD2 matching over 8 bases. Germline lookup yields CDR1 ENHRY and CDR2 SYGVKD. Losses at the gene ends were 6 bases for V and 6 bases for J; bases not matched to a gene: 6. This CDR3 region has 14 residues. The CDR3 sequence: CAISGTSLPGELFF. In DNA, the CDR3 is TGTGCCATCAGCGGGACTAGTCTTCCCGGGGAGCTGTTTTTT.